The 2 T cell receptor beta chains presented below share a single source sample, sequenced in a study of T cell changes during pregnancy in multiple sclerosis. The data were produced by immunoSEQ multiplex PCR, yet TCRdb's version contains in-frame clones alone and is incomplete. This table has about 30,000 clones, around 90% appearing once. The source was peripheral blood, collected in the first trimester of pregnancy. Receptor source: a female donor in good health, enrolled as a control in a pregnancy study.

J is TRBJ2-7 and V is TRBV10-3, with 7 positions matching TRBD1. This CDR3 has 14 residues. V gave up 2 bases and J gave up 5 bases; unmatched junction bases: 6. The V gene's germline CDR1 is ENHRY and CDR2 SYGVKD. CDR3 region: CAISEPGQLDEQYF. The CDR3 nucleotides read TGTGCCATCAGTGAGCCGGGACAGCTCGACGAGCAGTACTTC.

The count of this clone is one. This chain uses TRBV19 with TRBJ1-2; 7 bases align to TRBD1. There are 13 residues in the CDR3. Trimming took 4 bases from V and 14 from J; bases not matched to a gene: 13. CDR1 is LNHDA, CDR2 SQIVND, per germline (reference sequence). As DNA, the CDR3 is TGTGCCAGTAGTACACCGGGACAGCCCTCCACAACCTTC. Encoded protein: CASSTPGQPSTTF.